A single sample gave rise to the 3 T cell receptor beta chains below, sequenced in a study of human T cells and chemical hapten exposure. MiXCR, applied by TCRdb to the RACE reads, yields one record per CDR3 protein. The data hold nearly 80,000 distinct CDR3 sequences, with over 9% observed a single time. Described time point: patch test 1, 2 weeks after DPC sensitization. Treatment in this sample: therapeutic diphenylcyclopropenone sensitization with weekly scalp DPC. The sequencing used whole blood, collected in connection with sensitization to the hapten diphenylcyclopropenone (DPC). These receptors all stem from a woman aged 50 to 65 with alopecia areata. Some clones in this sample may be carry-over from other donors' samples.

The chain joins TRBV29-1 to TRBJ2-1, with 7 bases matching TRBD1. CDR1 and CDR2 (germline): SQVTM, ANQGSEA. This CDR3 region has 14 residues. Trimming at V came to 6 bases and at J to 2 bases, leaving 7 bases not matched to a gene. The CDR3 DNA reads TGCAGCGTCCTGAGACAGGGACCCTACAATGAGCAGTTCTTC. It encodes CSVLRQGPYNEQFF.

J is TRBJ1-2 and V is TRBV18, with D hard to call. The CDR3 extends over 13 amino acids. Germline values: CDR1 KGHSH, CDR2 LQKENI. Deletions cut 2 bases from V and 3 bases from J, with 7 bases between. CDR3 protein: CASSPGFDYGYTF. In DNA, the CDR3 is TGTGCCAGCTCACCAGGGTTCGACTATGGCTACACCTTC.

This clonotype was recorded at least ten times. V is TRBV6-5 and J is TRBJ1-4, with D possibly TRBD1 on 5 matching bases. The CDR3 sequence is 14 residues long. V shed 6 bases and J shed 5 bases, with 13 bases lying between them. From germline, CDR1 is MNHEY and CDR2 SVGAGI. The CDR3 sequence: CASRDQGWNEKLFF. DNA of the CDR3: TGTGCCAGCAGAGACCAGGGTTGGAATGAAAAACTGTTTTTT.